Below, 20 T cell receptor beta chains from the same sample are listed, as sequenced in a study of blood T cell repertoires in COVID-19. This table comes from immunoSEQ multiplex PCR, and its TCRdb copy is limited to in-frame clones, with some not included. The repertoire holds 310,000 or so clones, with roughly 90% as singletons. Sample: peripheral blood. The receptors here all came from a woman in her thirties with COVID-19, enrolled during active disease.

This rearrangement joins TRBV28 to TRBJ2-7, with 8 bases fitting TRBD2. The V gene's germline CDR1 is MDHEN and CDR2 SYDVKM. V shed 7 bases, J shed 5 bases, and the junction held 16 bases outside the gene matches. This CDR3 spans 16 amino acids. CDR3 region: CASKINRGGFRNEQYF. In nucleotides, the CDR3 is TGTGCCAGCAAAATAAATCGGGGGGGCTTTAGAAACGAGCAGTACTTC.

This clone is a singleton in its sample. The chain joins TRBV19 to TRBJ1-5, with D uncertain. The germline V gene has CDR1 LNHDA and CDR2 SQIVND (reference sequence). This CDR3 is 14 amino acids long. Trimming shortened V by 5 bases and J by 5 bases, and 13 bases separated the two germline ends. CDR3 residues: CASSPWQVYQPQHF. The DNA for the CDR3 is TGTGCCAGTAGTCCTTGGCAGGTCTATCAGCCCCAGCATTTT.

The J gene is TRBJ2-3, the V gene TRBV2; D is unresolved. V shed 4 bases and J shed 0 bases, with 14 bases lying between them. The CDR3 has 16 residues. In germline, CDR1 is SNHLY, CDR2 FYNNEI. The CDR3 region is CASSAQRSTSTDTQYF. The CDR3 DNA reads TGTGCCAGCAGTGCTCAAAGATCGACTAGCACAGATACGCAGTATTTT.

The V and J genes are TRBV27 and TRBJ2-7, with D uncertain. Germline V gives CDR1 MNHEY, CDR2 SMNVEV (reference sequence). Trimming took 3 bases from V and 0 from J, leaving 6 bases between them. This CDR3 region has 13 residues. CDR3 coding DNA: TGTGCCAGCAGTTTTTCTAACTCCTACGAGCAGTACTTC. Amino acids: CASSFSNSYEQYF.

The sample holds a few counts of this clone. CDR3 DNA: TGTGCCAGCAGCCCGCAGGGTCAGGTTGGAGAGACCCAGTACTTC. Translating gives CASSPQGQVGETQYF. J is TRBJ2-5 and V is TRBV7-2; D possibly corresponds to TRBD1 (5 bases). The germline gives CDR1 SGHTA, CDR2 FQGNSA. V lost 5 bases, J lost 4 bases, and 17 bases lay in between. The CDR3 has 15 residues.

The V gene is TRBV7-3, the J gene TRBJ2-1; 7 nucleotides line up with TRBD1. V dropped 5 bases and J dropped 9; count of bases not matched to a gene: 7. This CDR3 is 13 amino acids long. Germline assignment: CDR1 SGHTA and CDR2 FQGTGA. The CDR3 loop is CASSPQGGGEQFF. The CDR3 coding sequence is TGTGCCAGCAGCCCCCAAGGGGGCGGTGAGCAGTTCTTC.

This chain joins TRBV28 and TRBJ1-2; D unclear. Germline assignment: CDR1 MDHEN and CDR2 SYDVKM. V lost 3 bases, J lost 2 bases, and 10 bases lay in between. CDR3 length: 14 residues. CDR3 in DNA: TGTGCCAGCAGTTTTCGTCCAGTGAACTATGGCTACACCTTC. The encoded protein is CASSFRPVNYGYTF.

The genes are TRBV9 and TRBJ2-2, with D tentatively TRBD1 (6 bases). Trimming removed 0 bases from V and 6 bases from J, with 6 bases in between. CDR1 and CDR2 from the germline V gene are SGDLS and YYNGEE. The CDR3 has 13 amino acids. The CDR3 nucleotides read TGTGCCAGCAGCGTAGGACAGGCCGGGGAGCTGTTTTTT. Translated: CASSVGQAGELFF. The full variable domain, in which reference TRBV9 and TRBJ2-2 provide the parts outside the CDR3, is DSGVTQTPKHLITATGQRVTLRCSPRSGDLSVYWYQQSLDQGLQFLIQYYNGEERAKGNILERFSAQQFPDLHSELNLSSLELGDSALYFCASSVGQAGELFFGEGSRLTVL.

This clone was recorded a few times. J is TRBJ2-3 and V is TRBV12-5; possibly TRBD2 for D (6 bases). The germline V and J ends were trimmed by 1 base and 5 bases, with 13 bases remaining between them. The CDR3 contains 15 residues. From germline, CDR1 is LGHNT and CDR2 FRNRAP. The DNA for the CDR3 is TGTGCTAGTGGTTTGGGTACGGGAGAGGTAGATACGCAGTATTTT. As protein: CASGLGTGEVDTQYF.

The chain couples TRBV14 to TRBJ2-3; D gene uncertain. V was cut by 8 bases and J by 0 bases, with 15 bases left in between. Germline assignment: CDR1 SGHDN and CDR2 FVKESK. This CDR3 spans 15 amino acids. The CDR3 region has the DNA TGTGCCAGCCTCAGACTGCTTAGTAGCACAGATACGCAGTATTTT. Its protein is CASLRLLSSTDTQYF.

This rearrangement joins TRBV10-1 to TRBJ1-1, with TRBD1 matching 10 bases. CDR3 length: 13 residues. Trimming took 6 bases from V and 7 from J; bases not matched to a gene: 5. Germline CDR1 WNHNN, CDR2 SYGVQD (reference sequence). The CDR3: CASRRDRGREAFF. CDR3 sequence (DNA): TGCGCCAGCAGGAGGGACAGGGGTCGTGAAGCTTTCTTT.

J is TRBJ2-7 and V is TRBV19; possibly TRBD1 for D (6 bases). There are 13 residues in the CDR3. The germline V gene has CDR1 LNHDA and CDR2 SQIVND (reference sequence). The V gene lost 4 bases and the J gene lost 3 bases, with 10 bases spanning the gap. The CDR3 DNA reads TGTGCCAGTAGTACCCGGGACAACTACGAGCAGTACTTC. Its protein product is CASSTRDNYEQYF.

The V and J genes are TRBV7-8 and TRBJ2-1; a weak D match, TRBD2 (6 bases). CDR3 length: 13 residues. The ends were cut back, 1 base at V and 9 bases at J, with 10 bases in the middle. In germline, CDR1 is SGHVS, CDR2 FQNEAQ. CDR3 sequence reads: CASSLVMGGEQFF. The CDR3, as DNA: TGTGCCAGCAGCTTAGTTATGGGGGGTGAGCAGTTCTTC.

This sequence joins TRBV11-1 and TRBJ2-7, with D perhaps matching TRBD1 (5 bases). This CDR3 has 13 amino acids. Trimming removed 5 bases at V and 4 bases at J, with 12 bases between. CDR1 and CDR2 from the germline V gene are SGHAT and FQDESV (reference sequence). CDR3 sequence: CASSRGDRYEQYF. The CDR3 bases are TGTGCCAGCAGCCGCGGTGACAGATACGAGCAGTACTTC.

The rearrangement joins TRBV2 to TRBJ2-3; 8 bases align to TRBD2. Germline V lookup: CDR1 SNHLY, CDR2 FYNNEI. The J segment lost 4 bases and the V segment lost 4 bases, leaving 7 bases of the junction unmatched. The CDR3 length is 15 residues. The CDR3 DNA follows: TGTGCCAGCAGTGGGGAGCGGGAGATTTCAGATACGCAGTATTTT. It yields the protein CASSGEREISDTQYF. Full variable domain (missing parts from reference TRBV2 and TRBJ2-3): EPEVTQTPSHQVTQMGQEVILRCVPISNHLYFYWYRQILGQKVEFLVSFYNNEISEKSEIFDDQFSVERPDGSNFTLKIRSTKLEDSAMYFCASSGEREISDTQYFGPGTRLTVL.

This clone occurred once. The CDR3 region has the DNA TGCGCCAGCAGTCAGAGGACCCGGGACAGGGGAATTGGGTACGAGCAGTACTTC. Translating gives CASSQRTRDRGIGYEQYF. The genes are TRBV23-1 and TRBJ2-7; 10 bases are shared with TRBD1. TRBV23-1 is noted as an ORF with a role that remains uncertain. The CDR3 sequence is 18 residues long. V gave up 3 bases and J gave up 4 bases; unmatched junction bases: 15.

The V call is TRBV25-1, the J call TRBJ2-7; D gene uncertain. Per germline, CDR1 MGHDK and CDR2 SYGVNS. The ends were cut back, 3 bases at V and 7 bases at J, with 10 bases in the middle. There are 12 residues in the CDR3. The CDR3 protein is CASSDPRSEQYF. Written as DNA, the CDR3 is TGTGCCAGCAGTGACCCTCGTAGTGAGCAGTACTTC.

This clone was seen a handful of times. The chain links TRBV9 to TRBJ2-3; TRBD2 agrees at 8 bases. The CDR3 is made up of 16 amino acids. Germline CDR1 SGDLS, CDR2 YYNGEE. V lost 4 bases, J lost 2 bases, and 9 bases stayed unmatched. DNA of the CDR3: TGTGCCAGCAGCCCCGCAGCGGGAGTCTACACAGATACGCAGTATTTT. This encodes CASSPAAGVYTDTQYF. Full variable domain (rest looked up from reference TRBV9 and TRBJ2-3): DSGVTQTPKHLITATGQRVTLRCSPRSGDLSVYWYQQSLDQGLQFLIQYYNGEERAKGNILERFSAQQFPDLHSELNLSSLELGDSALYFCASSPAAGVYTDTQYFGPGTRLTVL.

The chain couples TRBV7-6 to TRBJ1-1; D ambiguous. Germline lookup yields CDR1 SGHVS and CDR2 FNYEAQ. V dropped 2 bases and J dropped 5 bases, with 15 bases sitting between them. This CDR3 contains 15 residues. CDR3: CASSLIGEGRTEAFF. In DNA form, the CDR3 reads TGTGCCAGCAGCTTAATCGGGGAAGGGAGGACTGAAGCTTTCTTT.

The chain is built from TRBV19 and TRBJ2-1, with 7 bases lining up with TRBD2. The CDR3 sequence is 17 residues long. Unmatched junction bases numbered 11, after V lost 6 bases and J lost 0 bases. Germline V gene sequence: CDR1 LNHDA, CDR2 SQIVND (reference sequence). Written as DNA, the CDR3 is TGTGCCAGTAGGAGAGCAGCGGTAGCGGGCTCCTACAATGAGCAGTTCTTC. It translates to CASRRAAVAGSYNEQFF.